The T cell receptor (beta chain) described here comes from a study of blood T cell repertoires in COVID-19. About the research overall: Donors in the United States, Italy and Spain gave samples during acute or convalescent COVID-19. T cells, B-cell-depleted T cells, or PBMCs provided the cDNA or gDNA that served as material.

CDR1 and CDR2 from the germline V gene are ENHRY and SYGVKD. V shed 2 bases and J 7 bases; nucleotides not matched to a gene: 6. The CDR3 length is 14 residues. The protocol was immunoSEQ multiplex PCR, while the TCRdb copy is restricted to in-frame clones and leaves out a portion. The top ten hold roughly 10% of the sample, which has tens of thousands of clones, about 88% seen once. The TCR comes from a human donor in a cohort sampled during active COVID-19. The donor label of this sample is uncertain. The chain is built from TRBV10-3 and TRBJ2-7; 9 bases map to TRBD2. The sample comprised peripheral blood. The CDR3 loop reads CAISEMAGGREQYF. The CDR3 DNA is TGTGCCATCAGTGAGATGGCGGGAGGGCGGGAGCAGTACTTC.